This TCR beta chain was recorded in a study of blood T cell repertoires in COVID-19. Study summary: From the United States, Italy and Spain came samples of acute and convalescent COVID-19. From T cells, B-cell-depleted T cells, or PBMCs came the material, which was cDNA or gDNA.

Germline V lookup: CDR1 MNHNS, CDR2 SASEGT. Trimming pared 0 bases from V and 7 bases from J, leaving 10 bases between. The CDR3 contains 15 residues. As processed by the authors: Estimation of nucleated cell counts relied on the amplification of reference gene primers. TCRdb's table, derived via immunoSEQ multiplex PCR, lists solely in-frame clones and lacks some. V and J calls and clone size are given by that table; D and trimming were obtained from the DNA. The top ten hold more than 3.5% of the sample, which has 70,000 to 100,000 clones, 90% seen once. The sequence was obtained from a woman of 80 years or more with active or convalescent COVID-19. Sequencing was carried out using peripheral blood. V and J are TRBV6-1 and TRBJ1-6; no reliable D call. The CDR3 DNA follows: TGTGCCAGCAGTGAAGCCAGCGTTTCGAATTCACCCCTCCACTTT. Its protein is CASSEASVSNSPLHF.